A selection of T cell receptor beta chains follows, all from one sample in a study of cytomegalovirus exposure and HLA in healthy donors. Generated by immunoSEQ multiplex PCR, the TCRdb table keeps only in-frame clones and is missing some. Of about 150,000 clones listed, around nine tenths are singletons. Sequencing was done on a sample of PBMCs. These receptors were obtained from a woman aged 18-29 years in good health and CMV-seropositive. CDR3s include the opening cysteine and the closing phenylalanine or tryptophan. A D gene is named only where the DNA matches it firmly. A clone size is listed for some rows: how often the clone was seen (once, few, many), or a class if it is expanded.

J,D,size,V,CDR3,DNA
TRBJ2-1,-,-,TRBV7-8,CASSNRLNEQFF,TGTGCCAGCAGCAACCGACTCAATGAGCAGTTCTTC
TRBJ1-1,-,-,TRBV12-5,CASGLPPRGGGTEAFF,TGTGCTAGTGGTTTGCCGCCCCGGGGAGGGGGCACTGAAGCTTTCTTT
TRBJ1-1,-,-,TRBV10-2,CASSESSGNTEAFF,TGCGCCAGCAGTGAGTCGTCCGGGAACACTGAAGCTTTCTTT
TRBJ2-3,-,-,TRBV7-2,CASSLAGPGTDTQYF,TGTGCCAGCAGCTTAGCGGGGCCAGGCACAGATACGCAGTATTTT
TRBJ1-1,TRBD1,-,TRBV29-1,CSVRTGHTEAFF,TGCAGCGTTAGGACAGGGCACACTGAAGCTTTCTTT
TRBJ2-7,-,-,TRBV2,CASSEVRVSYEQYF,TGTGCCAGCAGTGAAGTCAGGGTCTCCTACGAGCAGTACTTC
TRBJ2-1,TRBD2,once,TRBV29-1,CRVAGGSYNEQFF,TGCAGGGTGGCGGGGGGCTCCTACAATGAGCAGTTCTTC
TRBJ2-1,TRBD1,-,TRBV30,CAWSVLGQGAREQFF,TGTGCCTGGAGTGTACTGGGACAGGGGGCGCGGGAGCAGTTCTTC
TRBJ2-7,-,-,TRBV28,CASSLVGGITYEQYF,TGTGCCAGCAGTTTGGTGGGAGGAATTACGTACGAGCAGTACTTC
TRBJ1-1,-,-,TRBV4-2,CASSQDGAGLLDTEAFF,TGTGCCAGCAGCCAAGATGGGGCAGGTTTGTTGGACACTGAAGCTTTCTTT
TRBJ2-1,-,few,TRBV10-2,CASSDFLDPPYNEQFF,TGCGCCAGCAGTGACTTCCTAGATCCCCCCTACAATGAGCAGTTCTTC
TRBJ2-1,TRBD2,-,TRBV28,CASSPGTSGRGNEQFF,TGTGCCAGCAGCCCCGGGACTAGCGGGAGAGGCAATGAGCAGTTCTTC
TRBJ2-1,TRBD1,-,TRBV5-4,CASSSKTGFDEQFF,TGTGCCAGCAGCTCCAAGACAGGGTTCGATGAGCAGTTCTTC
TRBJ1-2,-,once,TRBV5-1,CASSPGGKGFNYGYTF,TGCGCCAGCAGCCCGGGAGGGAAAGGCTTCAACTATGGCTACACCTTC
TRBJ2-3,-,once,TRBV5-4,CASSLALTGKTDTQYF,TGTGCCAGCAGCTTGGCCTTAACAGGGAAAACAGATACGCAGTATTTT
TRBJ2-1,-,-,TRBV6-1,CASSEASGVNEQFF,TGTGCTAGCAGTGAAGCGTCCGGTGTCAATGAGCAGTTCTTC
TRBJ2-1,-,-,TRBV15,CATSSPSGSYNEQFF,TGTGCCACCAGCTCCCCGAGCGGGTCCTACAATGAGCAGTTCTTC
TRBJ2-7,TRBD2,-,TRBV30,CAWSDRTSSEQYF,TGTGCCTGGAGTGATAGGACTAGCTCCGAGCAGTACTTC
TRBJ2-7,-,once,TRBV23-1,CASLFPTPRKEHYEQYF,TGCGCCAGTCTTTTCCCCACCCCAAGAAAAGAGCACTACGAGCAGTACTTC
TRBJ2-3,-,once,TRBV4-1,CASSQDPGATDTQYF,TGCGCCAGCAGCCAAGATCCGGGAGCCACAGATACGCAGTATTTT
TRBJ2-1,-,-,TRBV7-7,CASSSLSDDEQFF,TGTGCCAGCAGCTCCCTTAGCGACGATGAGCAGTTCTTC
TRBJ1-1,TRBD1,-,TRBV5-1,CASSLAQGKVAEAFF,TGCGCCAGCAGCTTGGCACAGGGGAAAGTCGCTGAAGCTTTCTTT
TRBJ2-1,-,-,TRBV5-4,CASSAGGEGQFF,TGTGCCAGCAGCGCCGGAGGAGAGGGGCAGTTCTTC
TRBJ2-5,TRBD2,-,TRBV11-2,CASSFSGTSGFETQYF,TGTGCCAGCAGCTTTTCCGGGACTAGCGGGTTTGAGACCCAGTACTTC
TRBJ2-3,-,-,TRBV4-3,CASSQGGLAATDTQYF,TGCGCCAGCAGCCAAGGTGGACTCGCCGCCACAGATACGCAGTATTTT
TRBJ2-5,-,-,TRBV5-6,CASSFSGDETQYF,TGTGCCAGCAGCTTCTCAGGGGACGAGACCCAGTACTTC
TRBJ2-2,TRBD2,-,TRBV7-3,CASSLIAGARTGELFF,TGTGCCAGCAGCTTGATAGCGGGAGCGAGGACCGGGGAGCTGTTTTTT
TRBJ2-2,TRBD2,-,TRBV19,CASRPAGGFTGELFF,TGTGCCAGTAGACCAGCGGGAGGATTTACCGGGGAGCTGTTTTTT
TRBJ2-1,TRBD1,-,TRBV13,CASSPRDRAYNEQFF,TGTGCCAGCAGCCCCCGGGACAGAGCCTACAATGAGCAGTTCTTC
TRBJ1-1,TRBD1,-,TRBV15,CATSRQPRGDTEAFF,TGTGCCACCAGCAGACAACCCAGGGGGGACACTGAAGCTTTCTTT
TRBJ2-1,TRBD2,-,TRBV5-1,CASRNSGSPRDEQFF,TGCGCCAGCAGGAATAGCGGGAGCCCGCGGGATGAGCAGTTCTTC
TRBJ2-1,-,few,TRBV15,CATSRDRVGYNEQFF,TGTGCCACCAGCAGAGACAGGGTAGGTTACAATGAGCAGTTCTTC
TRBJ2-1,TRBD2,once,TRBV6-1,CASSDRTSGLRVHYNEQFF,TGTGCCAGCAGTGACAGGACTAGCGGGCTTCGGGTTCACTACAATGAGCAGTTCTTC
TRBJ2-7,-,few,TRBV18,CASSPLGSYEQYF,TGTGCCAGCTCACCTCTAGGATCCTACGAGCAGTACTTC
TRBJ2-1,TRBD2,once,TRBV5-4,CASSSHSQLAGGSDEQFF,TGTGCCAGCAGCTCACACTCCCAACTAGCGGGAGGAAGCGATGAGCAGTTCTTC
TRBJ2-1,TRBD2,-,TRBV4-2,CASSQESGRADNEQFF,TGTGCCAGCAGCCAAGAGAGCGGGAGAGCAGACAATGAGCAGTTCTTC
TRBJ2-2,-,-,TRBV29-1,CSVTDTGELFF,TGCAGCGTTACAGACACCGGGGAGCTGTTTTTT
TRBJ2-7,TRBD2,-,TRBV5-1,CASSLNSGRYEQYF,TGCGCCAGCAGTTTAAATAGCGGGCGCTACGAGCAGTACTTC
TRBJ1-2,-,-,TRBV6-1,CASSEARISEGHGYTF,TGTGCCAGCAGTGAAGCGCGAATAAGTGAGGGCCATGGCTACACCTTC
TRBJ2-7,TRBD2,-,TRBV28,CASNPGGLYEQYF,TGTGCCAGCAACCCGGGAGGGTTGTACGAGCAGTACTTC
TRBJ2-1,TRBD2,-,TRBV2,CASRSLAGRDNEQFF,TGTGCCAGCAGATCTCTAGCGGGAAGGGATAATGAGCAGTTCTTC
TRBJ2-1,-,-,TRBV27,CASSLWLESTNEQFF,TGTGCCAGCAGTTTATGGCTAGAGAGCACCAATGAGCAGTTCTTC
TRBJ2-7,TRBD1,once,TRBV9,CASSVGIQGVYEQYF,TGTGCCAGCAGCGTAGGTATACAGGGGGTCTACGAGCAGTACTTC
TRBJ2-7,-,once,TRBV4-3,CASSQVGSGYEQYF,TGCGCCAGCAGCCAAGTTGGTAGCGGATACGAGCAGTACTTC
TRBJ2-1,TRBD1,-,TRBV7-9,CASTSPGQVNEQFF,TGTGCCAGCACCTCCCCGGGACAGGTGAATGAGCAGTTCTTC